These 17 T cell receptor beta chains were all obtained from the same sample, sequenced in a study of T cell responses to AZD1222 COVID-19 vaccine. Assay used: immunoSEQ multiplex PCR; TCRdb lists only in-frame clones, some missing. Altogether under 95,000 clones are present, approximately 89% being singletons, with the ten largest covering less than 20%. Sequencing used peripheral blood, obtained on day 0 of AZD1222 vaccination. The source is an adult in good health.

This rearrangement joins TRBV7-2 to TRBJ1-5; D is ambiguous. Germline values: CDR1 SGHTA, CDR2 FQGNSA. CDR3 length: 13 residues. Trimming removed 6 bases from V and 4 bases from J, with 10 bases in between. The CDR3 spells CASSQDGNQPQHF. The CDR3 DNA sequence: TGTGCCAGCAGTCAGGACGGTAATCAGCCCCAGCATTTT.

V is TRBV18 and J is TRBJ1-5; D is uncertain. Trimming stripped 4 bases from V and 0 bases from J, with 7 bases between. CDR1 is KGHSH and CDR2 is LQKENI in the germline V gene. The CDR3 contains 14 residues. This CDR3 is CASSQQHSNQPQHF. CDR3 DNA: TGTGCCAGCTCACAACAGCATAGCAATCAGCCCCAGCATTTT. The full variable domain, with the rest looked up from reference TRBV18 and TRBJ1-5, is NAGVMQNPRHLVRRRGQEARLRCSPMKGHSHVYWYRQLPEEGLKFMVYLQKENIIDESGMPKERFSAEFPKEGPSILRIQQVVRGDSAAYFCASSQQHSNQPQHFGDGTRLSIL.

The chain employs TRBV5-1 and TRBJ1-6; TRBD1 matches at 10 bases. Germline V gene lookup returns CDR1 SGHRS and CDR2 YFSETQ. V lost 2 bases and J lost 5; bases outside the gene matches: 1. CDR3 length: 15 amino acids. CDR3 DNA: TGCGCCAGCAGCTTAGGACAGGGGGATAATTCACCCCTCCACTTT. Translating gives CASSLGQGDNSPLHF.

The DNA for the CDR3 is TGCGCCAGCAGCTTACTAGTAGCACCTTTCTACGAGCAGTACTTC. Encoded protein: CASSLLVAPFYEQYF. The chain combines TRBV5-1 with TRBJ2-7; perhaps TRBD2 as D (5 bases). Per germline, CDR1 SGHRS and CDR2 YFSETQ. V gave up 2 bases and J gave up 3 bases, with 15 bases separating them. The CDR3 runs to 15 residues.

The V call is TRBV6-6, the J call TRBJ2-1; 8 nucleotides match TRBD2. J was trimmed by 4 bases and V by 6 bases; bases with no gene match: 14. Germline CDR1 is MNHNY and CDR2 is SVGAGI (reference sequence). CDR3 length: 17 amino acids. The CDR3, as DNA: TGTGCCAGCAGCCGAACTTTACTAGCGGAACTGTACAATGAGCAGTTCTTC. This codes for CASSRTLLAELYNEQFF.

This chain joins TRBV5-7 and TRBJ1-5, with D uncertain. TRBV5-7 is an ORF, with its function uncertain. CDR3 length: 14 amino acids. V lost 4 bases to trimming and J lost 5 bases, with 13 bases between them. The CDR3 sequence is CASSRLEGHQPQHF. In DNA, the CDR3 is TGTGCCAGCAGCCGACTAGAGGGTCATCAGCCCCAGCATTTT.

This clone has only one observation. The chain joins TRBV15 to TRBJ2-7; no firm D call. V was shortened by 0 bases and J by 1 base, with 10 bases between the two germline ends. The CDR3 sequence is 15 residues long. Germline V gene data show CDR1 as LNHNV and CDR2 as YYDKDF (reference sequence). For the CDR3, the DNA is TGTGCCACCAGCAGAGATGTAGGAACTTCCTACGAGCAGTACTTC. Translating it yields CATSRDVGTSYEQYF.

This clone was seen just once. The rearrangement joins TRBV6-5 to TRBJ2-5; 8 bases line up with TRBD1. V was pared by 6 bases and J by 5 bases, with 14 bases of the junction left unmatched. The V gene's germline CDR1 is MNHEY and CDR2 SVGAGI. The CDR3 runs 16 residues. The CDR3 spells CASSYRGQGGGETQYF. In DNA form, the CDR3 reads TGTGCCAGCAGCTACCGCGGACAGGGTGGAGGGGAGACCCAGTACTTC.

The chain employs TRBV11-2 and TRBJ2-1; 8 bases line up with TRBD2. Trimming removed 1 base from V and 3 bases from J; junction bases left unmatched: 5. The germline CDR1 and CDR2 sequences are SGHAT and FQNNGV. CDR3 length: 16 residues. Here the CDR3 reads CASSLARAGGYNEQFF. The DNA for the CDR3 is TGTGCCAGCAGCTTAGCCCGCGCGGGAGGCTACAATGAGCAGTTCTTC.

This chain links TRBV11-3 with TRBJ2-1; no clear D gene. Germline CDR1 SGHNT, CDR2 YENEEA. This CDR3 has 18 residues. V lost 10 bases and J lost 0, with 25 bases in between. Here the CDR3 reads CANRTGSQDKSSYNEQFF. CDR3 bases: TGTGCCAACCGAACCGGGTCACAAGATAAAAGCTCCTACAATGAGCAGTTCTTC.

The CDR3 loop reads CASSMRRESTQYF. CDR3 sequence (DNA): TGTGCCAGTAGTATGAGAAGGGAAAGTACGCAGTATTTT. V is TRBV19 and J is TRBJ2-3; D uncertain. Trimming shortened V by 3 bases and J by 8 bases, and 12 bases separated the two germline ends. There are 13 residues in the CDR3. Germline lookup yields CDR1 LNHDA and CDR2 SQIVND (reference sequence).

The V and J genes are TRBV21-1 and TRBJ2-3; TRBD2, the table's D call, lacks a check against the DNA. TRBV21-1 is reported as a pseudogene. This CDR3 region has 15 residues. The CDR3 nucleotides read TGTGCCAGCAGCAAAGAGATCGGGGAAAAAGATACGCAGTATTTT. Residues: CASSKEIGEKDTQYF.

The CDR3 protein is CASSPGPGNQPQHF. CDR3 sequence (DNA): TGTGCCAGCAGTCCAGGCCCGGGCAATCAGCCCCAGCATTTT. This chain connects TRBV6-5 to TRBJ1-5; D remains ambiguous. Per the germline V gene, CDR1 is MNHEY and CDR2 is SVGAGI. The CDR3 length is 14 residues. The V and J ends lost 5 bases and 2 bases respectively, with 10 bases between them.

The chain couples TRBV5-1 to TRBJ2-5, with D unresolved. There are 13 residues in the CDR3. V was shortened by 1 base and J by 1 base, with 5 bases between the two germline ends. The V gene's germline CDR1 is SGHRS and CDR2 YFSETQ. The DNA for the CDR3 is TGCGCCAGCAGCTTGACAGCCCAAGAGACCCAGTACTTC. It specifies CASSLTAQETQYF.

This chain connects TRBV28 to TRBJ2-5; D is unclear. V was pared by 3 bases and J by 7 bases, with 12 bases between. The CDR3 contains 13 residues. Germline CDR1 reads MDHEN; CDR2 reads SYDVKM. The CDR3 nucleotides are TGTGCCAGCAGTTTCGACTCTCGAGGGACCCAGTACTTC. Protein product: CASSFDSRGTQYF. The complete variable domain, with remaining parts taken from reference TRBV28 and TRBJ2-5, reads DVKVTQSSRYLVKRTGEKVFLECVQDMDHENMFWYRQDPGLGLRLIYFSYDVKMKEKGDIPEGYSVSREKKERFSLILESASTNQTSMYLCASSFDSRGTQYFGPGTRLLVL.

This chain connects TRBV6-4 to TRBJ1-5; 9 bases map to TRBD1. V trimming: 2 bases; J trimming: 4 bases; junction bases outside the gene matches: 9. This CDR3 spans 17 amino acids. CDR1 and CDR2 (germline): MRHNA, SNTAGT. CDR3 protein: CASSDRDRVLGNQPQHF. In DNA, the CDR3 is TGTGCCAGCAGTGACCGGGACAGGGTTTTAGGAAATCAGCCCCAGCATTTT.

CDR3 residues: CASSQEPHRDHGYTF. Written as DNA, the CDR3 is TGTGCCAGCAGCCAAGAGCCACACAGGGACCATGGCTACACCTTC. The V and J genes are TRBV4-2 and TRBJ1-2, with D perhaps TRBD1 (6 bases). Trimming shortened V by 0 bases and J by 6 bases, and 14 bases separated the two germline ends. The length of the CDR3 is 15 residues. Germline CDR1 reads LGHNA; CDR2 reads YNFKEQ.